One and the same sample provided the 26 T cell receptor beta chains below, sequenced in a study of cytomegalovirus exposure and HLA in healthy donors. The PCR used 60 Vbeta and 13 Jbeta primers. Data came from immunoSEQ multiplex PCR; TCRdb stores just in-frame clones and leaves some out. The repertoire consists of about 150,000 clones, with 50% to 75% occurring once and the leading ten covering roughly 7%. Sequences were obtained from PBMCs. All receptors come from a woman aged 55 to 70 in good health and CMV-seropositive.

The chain links TRBV6-1 to TRBJ2-7, with 11 bases matching TRBD2. V lost 1 base to trimming and J lost 6 bases; unmatched junction nucleotides: 5. The germline V gene has CDR1 MNHNS and CDR2 SASEGT. The CDR3 is made up of 15 amino acids. CDR3: CASSEVAGGPGEQYF. The CDR3 DNA follows: TGTGCCAGCAGTGAAGTAGCGGGAGGGCCCGGCGAGCAGTACTTC.

The V call is TRBV5-1, the J call TRBJ2-3, with D tentatively TRBD2 (5 bases). V lost 0 bases, J lost 0 bases, and 11 bases lay in between. The CDR3 sequence is 16 residues long. The germline CDR1 and CDR2 sequences are SGHRS and YFSETQ. The CDR3 is CASSLVLEESTDTQYF. The CDR3 nucleotides are TGCGCCAGCAGCTTGGTCCTGGAGGAAAGCACAGATACGCAGTATTTT.

The V and J genes are TRBV27 and TRBJ1-2; D uncertain. This CDR3 contains 13 residues. Trimming cost V 2 bases and J 3 bases, with 7 bases left between them. Germline CDR1 is MNHEY and CDR2 is SMNVEV (reference sequence). Here the CDR3 DNA reads TGTGCCAGCAGTTTAACACCAGACTATGGCTACACCTTC. Translation: CASSLTPDYGYTF.

The J gene is TRBJ1-2, the V gene TRBV5-1; TRBD1 matches at 9 bases. Looked up from germline, CDR1 is SGHRS and CDR2 is YFSETQ. V dropped 4 bases and J dropped 7; count of bases not matched to a gene: 11. This CDR3 is 15 amino acids long. CDR3 bases: TGCGCCAGCAGCCCGGGGACAGGGAAGGATACTGGCTACACCTTC. It specifies CASSPGTGKDTGYTF.

There are a few counts of this clone. This chain connects TRBV7-3 to TRBJ2-7; 9 bases fit TRBD1. V was pared by 6 bases and J by 1 base, with 7 bases of the junction left unmatched. From germline, CDR1 is SGHTA and CDR2 FQGTGA. The CDR3 covers 15 residues. CDR3 amino acids: CASSLSGTGSYEQYF. DNA for the CDR3: TGTGCCAGCAGTCTCTCCGGGACAGGGTCCTACGAGCAGTACTTC.

This rearrangement joins TRBV7-3 to TRBJ2-2; D may be TRBD2 (5 bases). The CDR3 totals 15 residues. The V gene's germline CDR1 is SGHTA and CDR2 FQGTGA. V gave up 6 bases and J gave up 5 bases, with 16 bases separating them. For the CDR3, the DNA is TGTGCCAGCAGTAAATCCAGAGAGGGTACCGGGGAGCTGTTTTTT. It encodes CASSKSREGTGELFF. The full variable domain, with the rest looked up from reference TRBV7-3 and TRBJ2-2, is GAGVSQTPSNKVTEKGKYVELRCDPISGHTALYWYRQSLGQGPEFLIYFQGTGAADDSGLPNDRFFAVRPEGSVSTLKIQRTERGDSAVYLCASSKSREGTGELFFGEGSRLTVL.

This clone was counted once. This chain connects TRBV27 to TRBJ2-5, with D uncertain. Looked up from germline, CDR1 is MNHEY and CDR2 is SMNVEV (reference sequence). CDR3 length: 13 amino acids. Deletions cut 2 bases from V and 2 bases from J, with 6 bases between. The CDR3 bases are TGTGCCAGCAGTTTACGCAGGCAAGAGACCCAGTACTTC. Its protein is CASSLRRQETQYF.

This chain uses TRBV7-8 with TRBJ1-1, with 8 bases aligning to TRBD1. V shed 6 bases and J 4 bases; nucleotides not matched to a gene: 16. This CDR3 has 17 amino acids. Germline V gene sequence: CDR1 SGHVS, CDR2 FQNEAQ. CDR3 DNA sequence: TGTGCCAGCAGTCGTTCGGGGGCAGGGGGCATCGTCACTGAAGCTTTCTTT. Translated, it gives CASSRSGAGGIVTEAFF.

This clone was counted between two and nine times. This chain uses TRBV19 with TRBJ2-1, with TRBD2 identical over 7 bases. J gave up 4 bases and V 5 bases, and 11 bases lay outside the gene matches. The CDR3 loop spans 16 amino acids. CDR1 LNHDA and CDR2 SQIVND come from the germline V gene (reference sequence). The CDR3 spells CASSPGRKALYNEQFF. Written as DNA, the CDR3 is TGTGCCAGTAGTCCCGGGAGGAAAGCGTTGTACAATGAGCAGTTCTTC. Full variable domain (outside the CDR3, taken from reference TRBV19 and TRBJ2-1): DGGITQSPKYLFRKEGQNVTLSCEQNLNHDAMYWYRQDPGQGLRLIYYSQIVNDFQKGDIAEGYSVSREKKESFPLTVTSAQKNPTAFYLCASSPGRKALYNEQFFGPGTRLTVL.

The DNA of the CDR3 is TGTGCCAGCAGCCGCGACAATACACAAGAGACCCAGTACTTC. Its translation is CASSRDNTQETQYF. V and J are TRBV7-2 and TRBJ2-5; D is undetermined. Germline V gene lookup returns CDR1 SGHTA and CDR2 FQGNSA. The CDR3 contains 14 residues. Trimming cost V 5 bases and J 2 bases, with 12 bases left between them.

Only a few counts were recorded for this clone. The V and J genes are TRBV7-2 and TRBJ2-1; 7 bases match TRBD2. Per the germline V gene, CDR1 is SGHTA and CDR2 is FQGNSA. V shed 2 bases, J shed 6 bases, and the junction held 4 bases outside the gene matches. The CDR3 is made up of 14 amino acids. CDR3 bases: TGTGCCAGCAGCTTAATTACTAGCGCCAATGAGCAGTTCTTC. Encoded protein: CASSLITSANEQFF.

The V gene is TRBV29-1, the J gene TRBJ2-3, with 9 positions matching TRBD2. The germline V gene has CDR1 SQVTM and CDR2 ANQGSEA. V dropped 2 bases and J dropped 0; count of bases not matched to a gene: 6. The CDR3 totals 16 residues. CDR3 amino acids: CSVEFGLAGSTDTQYF. The CDR3 region has the DNA TGCAGCGTTGAATTCGGTCTAGCGGGAAGCACAGATACGCAGTATTTT.

This clone was counted only a few times. V is TRBV21-1 and J is TRBJ1-4; the table's TRBD1 call for D was not verified on the DNA. TRBV21-1 is annotated as a pseudogene. CDR3 length: 14 amino acids. This CDR3 is CASKTQAFGEKLFF. In DNA form, the CDR3 reads TGTGCCAGCAAGACGCAGGCTTTTGGTGAAAAACTGTTTTTT.

A few counts support this clone. The gene calls are TRBV23-1 and TRBJ2-3; 11 nucleotides line up with TRBD1. TRBV23-1 is noted as an ORF with a role that remains uncertain. J gave up 2 bases and V 0 bases, and 10 bases lay outside the gene matches. This CDR3 is 19 amino acids long. The DNA for the CDR3 is TGCGCCAGCAGTCAATCTTGGACAGGGGGCCACCTTGTCACAGATACGCAGTATTTT. Its protein is CASSQSWTGGHLVTDTQYF.

V and J are TRBV14 and TRBJ1-1; TRBD1 aligns across 7 bases. This CDR3 has 14 residues. V was pared by 4 bases and J by 5 bases, with 7 bases of the junction left unmatched. Germline-derived CDR1 and CDR2 are SGHDN and FVKESK. This CDR3 reads CASSRRDSRTEAFF. The DNA for the CDR3 is TGTGCCAGCAGCCGAAGGGACAGTAGGACTGAAGCTTTCTTT.

The J gene is TRBJ1-2, the V gene TRBV29-1; D gene uncertain. The CDR3 loop spans 10 amino acids. The germline V and J ends were trimmed by 6 bases and 7 bases, with 9 bases remaining between them. Per the germline V gene, CDR1 is SQVTM and CDR2 is ANQGSEA. CDR3 protein: CSVGDSGYTF. The CDR3 DNA follows: TGCAGCGTCGGTGATAGTGGCTACACCTTC.

The CDR3 region is CASSPSRGGETQYF. In nucleotides, the CDR3 is TGTGCCAGCAGCCCGTCTCGCGGGGGAGAGACCCAGTACTTC. V is TRBV7-6 and J is TRBJ2-5, with 7 bases aligning to TRBD2. Germline V gives CDR1 SGHVS, CDR2 FNYEAQ. The CDR3 has 14 residues. With V trimmed by 5 bases and J by 4 bases, 7 bases remained unmatched.

The chain has TRBV30 and TRBJ2-4; D possibly corresponds to TRBD1 (6 bases). Germline V gene lookup returns CDR1 GTSNPN and CDR2 SVGIG (reference sequence). The CDR3 has 14 residues. The V and J ends lost 0 bases and 6 bases respectively, with 12 bases between them. The CDR3 protein is CAWSVAGAGNIQYF. DNA of the CDR3: TGTGCCTGGAGTGTAGCAGGGGCAGGAAACATTCAGTACTTC.

The chain uses TRBV28 and TRBJ1-2; tentatively, D is TRBD1 (5 bases). Germline V CDR1 and CDR2: MDHEN, SYDVKM. The V and J ends lost 7 bases and 4 bases respectively, with 19 bases between them. The CDR3 consists of 15 residues. The DNA of the CDR3 is TGTGCCAGCACCCTGAGTGGACAAACCTTCTATGGCTACACCTTC. Protein product: CASTLSGQTFYGYTF.

V usage is TRBV19 and J usage is TRBJ1-2; 10 positions match TRBD1. The V gene's germline CDR1 is LNHDA and CDR2 SQIVND (reference sequence). CDR3 length equals 15 residues. After removal of 4 bases from V and 4 bases from J, the junction contained 6 bases not matched to a gene. Written as DNA, the CDR3 is TGTGCCAGTAGTACGGACAGGGGGTTTGGCTATGGCTACACCTTC. This encodes CASSTDRGFGYGYTF.

The rearrangement joins TRBV27 to TRBJ2-7; no firm D call. In germline, CDR1 is MNHEY, CDR2 SMNVEV (reference sequence). The CDR3 loop spans 12 amino acids. V lost 6 bases and J 4 bases, leaving 10 bases between the germline ends. CDR3 sequence reads: CASSPYRYEQYF. For the CDR3, the DNA is TGTGCCAGCAGCCCGTATCGGTACGAGCAGTACTTC.

This clone has a handful of counts. The chain joins TRBV11-2 to TRBJ2-3, with D unclear. V shed 1 base and J shed 2 bases, with 10 bases lying between them. Germline V gives CDR1 SGHAT, CDR2 FQNNGV. This CDR3 spans 15 amino acids. CDR3 coding DNA: TGTGCCAGCAGCTTAGGCCTCGCACACACAGATACGCAGTATTTT. It translates to CASSLGLAHTDTQYF.

The CDR3 bases are TGTGCCAGCAGCTTACTTAGGGGGCCCCAAGAGACCCAGTACTTC. Translating gives CASSLLRGPQETQYF. The chain couples TRBV11-2 to TRBJ2-5; TRBD1 matches at 7 bases. The CDR3 runs to 15 residues. V lost 2 bases to trimming and J lost 1 base; unmatched junction nucleotides: 4. The V gene's germline CDR1 is SGHAT and CDR2 FQNNGV.

The sample holds a few counts of this clone. The chain joins TRBV21-1 to TRBJ2-2; the D call of TRBD2 is as the table states it, not checked on the DNA. TRBV21-1 is assigned pseudogene status. CDR3 length equals 14 residues. The CDR3 loop reads CASSKQDSPGELFF. CDR3 nucleotide sequence: TGTGCCAGCAGCAAACAGGACTCTCCCGGGGAGCTGTTTTTT.

CDR3: CAWSKGLAGGREQFF. CDR3 nucleotide sequence: TGTGCCTGGAGTAAGGGACTAGCGGGAGGGCGAGAGCAGTTCTTC. This chain uses TRBV30 with TRBJ2-1; 16 bases are shared with TRBD2. Germline CDR1 reads GTSNPN; CDR2 reads SVGIG (reference sequence). The CDR3 sequence is 15 residues long. Losses at the gene ends were 2 bases for V and 10 bases for J; bases not matched to a gene: 5.

This clone has ten or more counts. The chain combines TRBV6-5 with TRBJ1-2, with 7 nucleotides matching TRBD1. From germline, CDR1 is MNHEY and CDR2 SVGAGI. The CDR3 consists of 14 residues. Trimming cost V 0 bases and J 8 bases; bases outside gene matches: 6. The CDR3 DNA is TGTGCCAGCAGTTACTCGGAGGGGGCGCCGGGCTACACCTTC. It is translated as CASSYSEGAPGYTF.